Shown below are 20 T cell receptor beta chains from a single sample sequenced in a study of blood T cell repertoires in COVID-19. The protocol was immunoSEQ multiplex PCR, while the TCRdb copy is restricted to in-frame clones and leaves out a portion. The table shows 270,000 or so clones, with under 90% occurring only once. Material for sequencing was peripheral blood. These receptors originate from a woman in her twenties or thirties with COVID-19, enrolled during active disease.

J is TRBJ2-7 and V is TRBV11-2, with 7 bases fitting TRBD1. The V gene's germline CDR1 is SGHAT and CDR2 FQNNGV. CDR3 length equals 15 residues. With V trimmed by 6 bases and J by 4 bases, 12 bases remained unmatched. The CDR3 loop reads CASRYLDRVGYEQYF. The CDR3, as DNA: TGTGCCAGCAGATACCTCGACAGGGTTGGGTACGAGCAGTACTTC.

The chain uses TRBV7-9 and TRBJ1-3; D not certain. There are 15 residues in the CDR3. Trimming shortened V by 5 bases and J by 2 bases, and 13 bases separated the two germline ends. Germline loops: CDR1 SEHNR, CDR2 FQNEAQ (reference sequence). The CDR3 loop is CASSPRLEPGNTIYF. The CDR3 DNA is TGTGCCAGCAGCCCCCGACTGGAACCTGGAAACACCATATATTTT.

The chain links TRBV19 to TRBJ1-1; D is unresolved. CDR3 size: 13 residues. V lost 3 bases to trimming and J lost 1 base, with 6 bases between them. The germline V gene encodes CDR1 LNHDA and CDR2 SQIVND (reference sequence). The CDR3 here is CASSMAANTEAFF. The CDR3 nucleotides are TGTGCCAGTAGTATGGCCGCGAACACTGAAGCTTTCTTT.

The gene calls are TRBV2 and TRBJ2-2; 14 nucleotides match TRBD2. Germline assignment: CDR1 SNHLY and CDR2 FYNNEI. The CDR3 contains 18 residues. Trimming took 3 bases from V and 4 from J; bases not matched to a gene: 7. CDR3 bases: TGTGCCAGCAGTGACCGACTAGCGGGGGGGCACGGCACCGGGGAGCTGTTTTTT. Translating gives CASSDRLAGGHGTGELFF.

The chain uses TRBV6-5 and TRBJ1-3; D unclear. V lost 4 bases and J 6 bases, leaving 4 bases between the germline ends. Germline V gene data show CDR1 as MNHEY and CDR2 as SVGAGI. CDR3 size: 11 residues. The CDR3 is CASSSLNTIYF. Written as DNA, the CDR3 is TGTGCCAGCAGTTCCTTAAACACCATATATTTT.

V is TRBV18 and J is TRBJ1-2; D gene ambiguous. The CDR3 runs 12 residues. The germline V and J ends were trimmed by 6 bases and 8 bases, with 13 bases remaining between them. Germline V gene data show CDR1 as KGHSH and CDR2 as LQKENI. CDR3 amino acids: CASSPGVFGYTF. The CDR3 DNA is TGTGCCAGCTCCCCGGGAGTTTTCGGCTACACCTTC.

The genes are TRBV10-3 and TRBJ2-1; perhaps TRBD1 as D (6 bases). From germline, CDR1 is ENHRY and CDR2 SYGVKD. The V and J ends lost 4 bases and 7 bases respectively, with 8 bases between them. The CDR3 spans 12 residues. CDR3 bases: TGTGCCATCAGTGTAGGGGGAAATGAGCAGTTCTTC. As protein: CAISVGGNEQFF.

This chain connects TRBV19 to TRBJ2-2, with 9 bases aligning to TRBD2. The CDR3 extends over 15 amino acids. With 7 bases clipped from V and 7 bases from J, the junction kept 10 bases outside the gene matches. The germline V gene encodes CDR1 LNHDA and CDR2 SQIVND (reference sequence). In nucleotides, the CDR3 is TGTGCCAGTAAGAGAAGCGGGGGGACCAGCGGGGAGCTGTTTTTT. As protein: CASKRSGGTSGELFF.

The rearrangement uses TRBV7-8 and TRBJ2-1; TRBD2 matches at 10 bases. After removal of 5 bases from V and 6 bases from J, the junction contained 7 bases not matched to a gene. This CDR3 has 15 residues. From germline, CDR1 is SGHVS and CDR2 FQNEAQ. CDR3 region: CASSTSGGAINEQFF. The CDR3 bases are TGTGCCAGCAGCACCAGCGGGGGGGCCATCAATGAGCAGTTCTTC.

This chain connects TRBV6-6 to TRBJ1-3; D possibly corresponds to TRBD1 (6 bases). The germline gives CDR1 MNHNY, CDR2 SVGAGI (reference sequence). Trimming removed 9 bases at V and 8 bases at J, with 23 bases between. The CDR3 contains 15 residues. The CDR3 DNA reads TGTGCCAGTTGCGGGAGGGGGGGCGAGGGAGACACCATATATTTT. This gives the protein CASCGRGGEGDTIYF.

This chain joins TRBV6-1 and TRBJ1-2; no definite D call. The germline gives CDR1 MNHNS, CDR2 SASEGT. CDR3 size: 14 residues. With 3 bases removed from V and 10 bases from J, the gap between germline ends came to 18 bases. For the CDR3, the DNA is TGTGCCAGCAGTGAGTCCCAGCTGCGCAGGTTCTACACCTTC. Translating gives CASSESQLRRFYTF.

The V call is TRBV7-9, the J call TRBJ2-7, with no clear D. This CDR3 contains 13 residues. Germline V gene data show CDR1 as SEHNR and CDR2 as FQNEAQ (reference sequence). V lost 1 base and J 6 bases, leaving 10 bases between the germline ends. DNA for the CDR3: TGTGCCAGCAGCTTAGATTCACGGGTCGAGCAGTACTTC. Its protein product is CASSLDSRVEQYF.

The rearrangement uses TRBV9 and TRBJ2-3; unclear D gene. Trimming cost V 0 bases and J 0 bases, with 11 bases left between them. CDR3 length: 16 residues. The germline gives CDR1 SGDLS, CDR2 YYNGEE. CDR3 region: CASSVENALSTDTQYF. The DNA of the CDR3 is TGTGCCAGCAGCGTAGAAAACGCCCTAAGCACAGATACGCAGTATTTT.

The rearrangement joins TRBV13 to TRBJ1-1; D is unresolved. Germline loops: CDR1 PRHDT, CDR2 FYEKMQ (reference sequence). The V end was cut by 6 bases, the J end by 0 bases, with 23 bases between. The CDR3 consists of 18 residues. CDR3 nucleotide sequence: TGTGCCAGCAGTCTTCCGGCGGGGAGTTTATGGATGAACACTGAAGCTTTCTTT. Translating gives CASSLPAGSLWMNTEAFF.

The chain combines TRBV30 with TRBJ1-2; D is unresolved. This CDR3 has 11 amino acids. V shed 1 base and J shed 7 bases, with 7 bases lying between them. Germline-derived CDR1 and CDR2 are GTSNPN and SVGIG (reference sequence). CDR3 protein: CAWSGAGGYTF. In DNA, the CDR3 is TGTGCCTGGAGTGGGGCAGGTGGCTACACCTTC.

The chain employs TRBV25-1 and TRBJ1-4, with D perhaps TRBD1 (5 bases). This CDR3 spans 15 amino acids. Trimming removed 5 bases at V and 10 bases at J, with 20 bases between. The germline gives CDR1 MGHDK, CDR2 SYGVNS. The CDR3 is CASSPDGPLGGKLFF. CDR3 nucleotides: TGTGCCAGCAGTCCCGACGGACCTCTCGGGGGAAAACTGTTTTTT.

V gene TRBV4-1 combines with J gene TRBJ2-2; maybe TRBD1 (6 bases). The CDR3 runs 14 residues. The V end lost 8 bases, the J end lost 2 bases, and 12 bases lay between the germline ends. Germline lookup yields CDR1 MGHRA and CDR2 YSYEKL. CDR3 nucleotide sequence: TGCGCCAGCCACCCGGACAGAAACACCGGGGAGCTGTTTTTT. This encodes CASHPDRNTGELFF.

This clone occurred a few times. The rearrangement links TRBV13 to TRBJ2-7; D perhaps matches TRBD1 (6 bases). The germline V and J ends were trimmed by 0 bases and 2 bases, with 11 bases remaining between them. Germline V lookup: CDR1 PRHDT, CDR2 FYEKMQ (reference sequence). This CDR3 has 15 amino acids. The CDR3 here is CASSLGLDSTYEQYF. The CDR3 coding sequence is TGTGCCAGCAGCTTAGGCCTGGACAGTACCTACGAGCAGTACTTC.

The chain uses TRBV7-8 and TRBJ1-6; D is possibly TRBD1 (5 bases). There are 15 residues in the CDR3. The V end lost 0 bases, the J end lost 6 bases, and 9 bases lay between the germline ends. Germline V lookup: CDR1 SGHVS, CDR2 FQNEAQ. The CDR3 here is CASSLAGVGNSPLHF. DNA of the CDR3: TGTGCCAGCAGCTTAGCAGGGGTCGGTAATTCACCCCTCCACTTT.

The CDR3 coding sequence is TGTGCCAGCAGCTGGGGGGGAACGACGAACACTGAAGCTTTCTTT. It encodes CASSWGGTTNTEAFF. The gene calls are TRBV5-4 and TRBJ1-1, with D possibly being TRBD1 (5 bases). The CDR3 is made up of 15 amino acids. With 3 bases removed from V and 1 base from J, the gap between germline ends came to 13 bases. Germline CDR1 and CDR2: SGHNT and YYREEE (reference sequence).